Shown below are 23 T cell receptor beta chains from a single sample sequenced in a study of shared clonotypes between healthy human individuals. The table came from immunoSEQ multiplex PCR; TCRdb's copy has only in-frame clones and leaves some out. The data contain about 2.3 million clones, 85% to 95% of them seen just once; the ten biggest clones take up around 0.38%. Sequenced sample: naive CD4+ T cells from PBMCs. Subset of the sample: CD45RA+ positively selected. The receptors were sampled from a man aged 18 to 30 in good health. Some clones in this sample may be carry-over from other donors' samples.

V is TRBV19 and J is TRBJ2-1, with D possibly being TRBD2 (5 bases). V lost 4 bases and J lost 1, with 5 bases in between. The CDR3 consists of 13 residues. Looked up from germline, CDR1 is LNHDA and CDR2 is SQIVND (reference sequence). The CDR3 region is CASSRESYNEQFF. The CDR3 DNA is TGTGCCAGTAGTAGGGAGTCCTACAATGAGCAGTTCTTC.

The chain carries TRBV7-2 and TRBJ1-5; D call uncertain. Between the trimmed V and J ends, which lost 6 bases and 11 bases, there was a span of 20 bases. From germline, CDR1 is SGHTA and CDR2 FQGNSA. The CDR3 loop spans 14 amino acids. The CDR3 region is CASSLLRAAGAQHF. For the CDR3, the DNA is TGTGCCAGCAGTCTACTCCGGGCCGCCGGGGCCCAGCATTTT.

CDR3 sequence reads: CASILRGEQPQHF. The CDR3 DNA is TGTGCCAGCATCCTGAGGGGGGAGCAGCCCCAGCATTTT. The chain joins TRBV28 to TRBJ1-5, with a possible D match to TRBD1 (6 bases). Germline values: CDR1 MDHEN, CDR2 SYDVKM. With 7 bases removed from V and 7 bases from J, the gap between germline ends came to 14 bases. This CDR3 has 13 residues.

This chain joins TRBV30 and TRBJ1-5, with D hard to call. The CDR3 runs to 15 residues. Germline lookup yields CDR1 GTSNPN and CDR2 SVGIG (reference sequence). Trimming removed 2 bases at V and 6 bases at J, with 17 bases between. CDR3 residues: CAWSTGPPGGQPQHF. The CDR3 bases are TGTGCCTGGAGTACCGGGCCCCCGGGCGGTCAGCCCCAGCATTTT.

The rearrangement links TRBV7-8 to TRBJ2-1, with 7 positions matching TRBD2. This CDR3 spans 14 amino acids. The V segment lost 3 bases and the J segment 3 bases; nucleotides outside the gene matches: 2. Germline V gives CDR1 SGHVS, CDR2 FQNEAQ. The CDR3 nucleotides are TGTGCCAGCAGCTTGCGGACTAGCTACAATGAGCAGTTCTTC. This sequence encodes CASSLRTSYNEQFF.

V usage is TRBV7-3 and J usage is TRBJ1-2; 7 bases map to TRBD1. Germline CDR1 reads SGHTA; CDR2 reads FQGTGA. The CDR3 loop spans 13 amino acids. V was pared by 5 bases and J by 9 bases, with 9 bases of the junction left unmatched. For the CDR3, the DNA is TGTGCCAGCAGCCCAGACAGGGCTAACCGCTACACCTTC. Its translation: CASSPDRANRYTF.

On this clone: Additional DNA sequences in this sample encode the identical CDR3. This rearrangement joins TRBV20-1 to TRBJ2-7; D is undetermined. The V and J ends lost 6 bases and 3 bases respectively, with 6 bases between them. The CDR3 has 10 amino acids. CDR1 and CDR2 (germline): DFQATT, SNEGSKA (reference sequence). The CDR3 region is CSASGYEQYF. Written as DNA, the CDR3 is TGCAGTGCATCAGGCTACGAGCAGTACTTC.

The chain couples TRBV5-1 to TRBJ1-4; 9 bases are shared with TRBD1. The V and J ends lost 4 bases and 5 bases, in that order; junction bases with no gene match: 9. Per the germline V gene, CDR1 is SGHRS and CDR2 is YFSETQ. The CDR3 has 16 amino acids. This chain's CDR3 is CASSRDRENWNEKLFF. In nucleotides, the CDR3 is TGCGCCAGCAGCCGGGACAGGGAGAATTGGAATGAAAAACTGTTTTTT.

Concerning this clone itself: The junction does not match germline at one end; this may be a read error. CDR3 DNA: TGTGCCAGCAGCCACGACCCCCCGGGCAATAAGCTCTTC. As protein: CASSHDPPGNKLF. This chain links TRBV5-6 with TRBJ2-1; D is uncertain. Germline lookup yields CDR1 SGHDT and CDR2 YYEEEE. The CDR3 is 13 residues long.

V gene TRBV5-4 combines with J gene TRBJ2-7; unclear D gene. Per the germline V gene, CDR1 is SGHNT and CDR2 is YYREEE (reference sequence). The CDR3 covers 16 residues. Trimming shortened V by 4 bases and J by 4 bases, and 21 bases separated the two germline ends. CDR3 sequence: CASSARTGATGYEQYF. In nucleotides, the CDR3 is TGTGCCAGCAGCGCCCGCACGGGCGCTACTGGGTACGAGCAGTACTTC.

The CDR3 bases are TGTGCCAGCAGTATTCCGGGACTAGCAAGGGTCGAGCAGTACTTC. It codes for CASSIPGLARVEQYF. This sequence joins TRBV28 and TRBJ2-7; 9 bases align to TRBD2. The CDR3 has 15 amino acids. CDR1 is MDHEN and CDR2 is SYDVKM in the germline V gene. Trimming removed 5 bases from V and 6 bases from J; junction bases left unmatched: 11.

This clone was seen once. The J gene is TRBJ1-1, the V gene TRBV6-5; 7 bases line up with TRBD1. CDR1 is MNHEY and CDR2 is SVGAGI in the germline V gene. Trimming cost V 5 bases and J 1 base; bases outside gene matches: 7. This CDR3 is built from 15 residues. CDR3 residues: CASSPQGTANTEAFF. Written as DNA, the CDR3 is TGTGCCAGCAGTCCCCAAGGGACAGCGAACACTGAAGCTTTCTTT.

This clone was seen a handful of times. The chain joins TRBV7-2 to TRBJ1-1; D not resolved. The CDR3 totals 16 residues. From germline, CDR1 is SGHTA and CDR2 FQGNSA. The V end was cut by 6 bases, the J end by 0 bases, with 17 bases between. CDR3 sequence (DNA): TGTGCCAGCAGTCCCGGACGGACGTTAATGAACACTGAAGCTTTCTTT. The encoded protein is CASSPGRTLMNTEAFF.

CDR3 coding DNA: TGTGCCAGCAGTGAGACGGACGGGAGCTATGGCTACACCTTC. It translates to CASSETDGSYGYTF. This chain links TRBV28 with TRBJ1-2; D gene uncertain. The V gene's germline CDR1 is MDHEN and CDR2 SYDVKM. The V end was cut by 5 bases, the J end by 4 bases, with 14 bases between. The CDR3 runs 14 residues.

V gene TRBV2 combines with J gene TRBJ2-2; TRBD1 might be the D (5 bases). V dropped 6 bases and J dropped 2 bases, with 10 bases sitting between them. CDR3 length: 14 amino acids. Germline assignment: CDR1 SNHLY and CDR2 FYNNEI. CDR3 amino acids: CASRLRGNTGELFF. CDR3 sequence (DNA): TGTGCCAGCAGGTTAAGGGGAAACACCGGGGAGCTGTTTTTT.

J is TRBJ2-1 and V is TRBV5-1, with D hard to call. Germline values: CDR1 SGHRS, CDR2 YFSETQ. The V and J ends lost 1 base and 3 bases respectively, with 17 bases between them. The CDR3 consists of 17 residues. The CDR3 DNA is TGCGCCAGCAGCTTGATGAGCCATCCCGACCGCTACAATGAGCAGTTCTTC. Protein product: CASSLMSHPDRYNEQFF.

This chain joins TRBV15 and TRBJ1-5; D is uncertain. Deletions cut 0 bases from V and 1 base from J, with 7 bases between. The CDR3 runs to 15 residues. CDR1 LNHNV and CDR2 YYDKDF come from the germline V gene (reference sequence). The CDR3 protein is CATSRDRESNQPQHF. For the CDR3, the DNA is TGTGCCACCAGCAGAGATCGGGAGAGCAATCAGCCCCAGCATTTT.

This chain joins TRBV19 and TRBJ2-5, with a weak D call TRBD2 (5 bases). V was shortened by 5 bases and J by 5 bases, with 15 bases between the two germline ends. CDR1 LNHDA and CDR2 SQIVND come from the germline V gene (reference sequence). This CDR3 region has 14 residues. The CDR3 DNA reads TGTGCCAGTAGTGTTCTAACCGGCGGGGAGACCCAGTACTTC. It codes for CASSVLTGGETQYF.

The J gene is TRBJ1-3, the V gene TRBV4-2, with D unresolved. Germline V gene lookup returns CDR1 LGHNA and CDR2 YNFKEQ. This CDR3 is 17 amino acids long. V shed 1 base and J shed 0 bases, with 13 bases lying between them. CDR3 protein: CASSQGVVVSSGNTIYF. The CDR3 coding sequence is TGTGCCAGCAGCCAAGGAGTCGTGGTAAGCTCTGGAAACACCATATATTTT.

The genes are TRBV4-2 and TRBJ2-3; TRBD2 agrees at 10 bases. CDR3 length: 17 residues. V shed 2 bases and J 6 bases; nucleotides not matched to a gene: 11. Germline V lookup: CDR1 LGHNA, CDR2 YNFKEQ. The CDR3 reads CASSQFTGTSDSDTQYF. CDR3 in DNA: TGTGCCAGCAGCCAATTCACCGGGACTAGCGATTCGGATACGCAGTATTTT.

The rearrangement uses TRBV28 and TRBJ2-1, with a possible D match to TRBD1 (5 bases). Trimming stripped 2 bases from V and 10 bases from J, with 9 bases between. The CDR3 sequence is 12 residues long. Looked up from germline, CDR1 is MDHEN and CDR2 is SYDVKM. In DNA form, the CDR3 reads TGTGCCAGCAGTTTAAGGAAGGGGGAGCAGTTCTTC. Encoded protein: CASSLRKGEQFF.

The gene calls are TRBV6-5 and TRBJ1-6; 9 bases line up with TRBD1. Looked up from germline, CDR1 is MNHEY and CDR2 is SVGAGI. Trimming took 6 bases from V and 7 from J; bases not matched to a gene: 7. CDR3 length equals 15 residues. CDR3 nucleotide sequence: TGTGCCAGCAGCCTCGGTGGACAGGGGAATTCACCCCTCCACTTT. Its translation: CASSLGGQGNSPLHF.

This clone appeared once. This sequence joins TRBV5-1 and TRBJ1-1; weak D call: TRBD1 (6 bases). The V gene lost 0 bases and the J gene lost 4 bases, with 16 bases spanning the gap. The CDR3 extends over 16 amino acids. From germline, CDR1 is SGHRS and CDR2 YFSETQ. The CDR3 is CASSLAGREGGTEAFF. CDR3 DNA: TGCGCCAGCAGCTTGGCCGGCAGGGAAGGGGGCACTGAAGCTTTCTTT.